The sequence of this T cell receptor beta chain was determined in a study of early T cells in non-severe SARS-CoV-2 infection. General observations from the study: VDJdb matching favored anti-spike CD8 responses, missing private and CD4 specificities.

Per germline, CDR1 SGHTA and CDR2 FQGNSA. The CDR3 contains 13 residues. With 3 bases clipped from V and 5 bases from J, the junction kept 3 bases outside the gene matches. One entry per CDR3 protein, called by TCRdb with MiXCR from the 5' RACE reads. This table holds over 80,000 distinct CDR3 sequences, more than 13% found once. Remarks on this clonotype: The target antigen is unknown.

This receptor was taken from an adult who was a healthcare worker with PCR-confirmed SARS-CoV-2 infection or an uninfected control (not recorded which). This chain connects TRBV7-2 to TRBJ2-5, with 7 positions matching TRBD1. The sample comprised whole blood. The CDR3 here is CASSFGQDETQYF. The CDR3 DNA follows: TGTGCCAGCAGCTTTGGACAGGACGAGACCCAGTACTTC.